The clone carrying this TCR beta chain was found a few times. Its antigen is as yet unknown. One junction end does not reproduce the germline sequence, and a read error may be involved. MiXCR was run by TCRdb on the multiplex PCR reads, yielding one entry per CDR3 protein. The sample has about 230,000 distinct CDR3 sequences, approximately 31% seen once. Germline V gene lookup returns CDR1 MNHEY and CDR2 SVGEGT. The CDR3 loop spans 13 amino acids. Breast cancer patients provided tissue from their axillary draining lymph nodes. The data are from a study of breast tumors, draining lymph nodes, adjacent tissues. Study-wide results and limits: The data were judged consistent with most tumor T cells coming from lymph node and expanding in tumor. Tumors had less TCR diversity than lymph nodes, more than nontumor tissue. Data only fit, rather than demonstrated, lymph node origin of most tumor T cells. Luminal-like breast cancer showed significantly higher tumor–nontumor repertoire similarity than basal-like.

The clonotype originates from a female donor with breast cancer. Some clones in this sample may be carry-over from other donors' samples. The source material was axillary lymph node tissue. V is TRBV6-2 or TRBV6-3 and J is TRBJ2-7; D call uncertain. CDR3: CASSHSMPFEQYF. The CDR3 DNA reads TGTGCCAGCAGTCACTCGATGCCTTTCGAGCAGTACTTC.